One sample yielded the 2 T cell receptor beta chains listed below, sequenced in a study of immune characterization of retroperitoneal liposarcoma. Each CDR3 protein is one row after TCRdb ran MiXCR on the PCR reads. Of thousands of distinct CDR3 sequences in the sample, around 30% were seen once. The sample comprised tumor tissue. The receptors stem from a female donor with retroperitoneal liposarcoma.

CDR3 DNA: TGTGCCAGTTCGCGGGAGCGGTTTAACAAAGAGACCCAGTACTTC. As protein: CASSRERFNKETQYF. The V and J genes are TRBV6-6 and TRBJ2-5, with TRBD2 matching 7 bases. The germline gives CDR1 MNHNY, CDR2 SVGAGI (reference sequence). V dropped 9 bases and J dropped 3; count of bases not matched to a gene: 13. This CDR3 is 15 amino acids long.

This chain links TRBV10-1 with TRBJ2-1; D call uncertain. CDR1 and CDR2 from the germline V gene are WNHNN and SYGVQD (reference sequence). There are 13 residues in the CDR3. V lost 2 bases and J lost 8, with 10 bases in between. CDR3 coding DNA: TGCGCCAGCAGTGAGGACTGGTCGGATGAGCAGTTCTTC. Translated, it gives CASSEDWSDEQFF.